This TCR beta chain originates from a study of a mutant IDH1 vaccine in newly diagnosed glioma. Overall study: It was radiotherapy, temozolomide, or both that patients received previously, with most receiving both.

J was trimmed by 7 bases and V by 3 bases; bases with no gene match: 9. The length of the CDR3 is 14 residues. Noted time point: week 11, during vaccination. In every dose of vaccine, 300 ug of mutant IDH1 20-mer peptide was given alongside topical imiquimod. There were new WHO grade 3 or 4 astrocytomas in the donors, and these were IDH1-mutant and ATRX-lost. Only a few counts were recorded for this clone. Its matching antigen is unknown. Some clones are missing from TCRdb's copy, which holds only in-frame ones; the method was immunoSEQ multiplex PCR. The table shows roughly 70,000 clones, with roughly 80% occurring only once.

The chain has TRBV23-1 and TRBJ2-7; 7 nucleotides match TRBD1. TRBV23-1 is given ORF status, its function remaining uncertain. The sample consisted of PBMCs, taken from a glioma patient whose treatment included an IDH1 peptide vaccine. The receptor was derived from a woman in her fifties or sixties with glioma. CDR3 DNA sequence: TGCGCCAGCAGTCACCCCGACAGGGTGGGGGAGCAGTACTTC. It yields the protein CASSHPDRVGEQYF.